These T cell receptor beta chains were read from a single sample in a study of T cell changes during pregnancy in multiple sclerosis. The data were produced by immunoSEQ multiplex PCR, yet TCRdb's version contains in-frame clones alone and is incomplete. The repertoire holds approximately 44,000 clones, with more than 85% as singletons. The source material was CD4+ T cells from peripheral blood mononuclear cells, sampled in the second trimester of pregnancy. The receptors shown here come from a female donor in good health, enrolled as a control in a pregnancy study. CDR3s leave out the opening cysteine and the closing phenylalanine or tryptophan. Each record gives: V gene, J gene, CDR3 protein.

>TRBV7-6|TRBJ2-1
ASSNQWGGRTYNEQF
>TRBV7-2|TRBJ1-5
ASSLAGGGQPQH
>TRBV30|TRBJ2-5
AWRWWAAQETQY
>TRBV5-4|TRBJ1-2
ASSPGQVRNYGYT
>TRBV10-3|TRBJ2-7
AISEYEGYEQY
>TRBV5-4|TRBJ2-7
ASSLGTGTSATYEQY
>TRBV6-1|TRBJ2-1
ASSTPSGNNEQF
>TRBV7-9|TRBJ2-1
ASSSQGGTGGYNEQF
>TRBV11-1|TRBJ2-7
ASSLARFGQYEQY
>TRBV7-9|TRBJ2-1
ASSSTTSGRIEQF
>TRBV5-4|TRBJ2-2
ASSSRLAGGGRELF
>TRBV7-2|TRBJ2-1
ASSLVSAGEQF
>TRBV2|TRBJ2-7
ASGLAGIEQY
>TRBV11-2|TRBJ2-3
ASSPPKGRGGADTQY
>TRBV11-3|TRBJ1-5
ASSFGGALDRSNQPQH
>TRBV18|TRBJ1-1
ASSPRTIQGKSGTEAF
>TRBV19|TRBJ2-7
ASSDRLAYEQY
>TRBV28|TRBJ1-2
ASSFIPPGGYT
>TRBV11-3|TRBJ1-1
ASSLVWETEAF
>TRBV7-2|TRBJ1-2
ASSLWTGDNYGYT
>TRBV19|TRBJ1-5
ASTGQGVLGNQPQH
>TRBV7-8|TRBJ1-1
ASPPSLGMNTEAF
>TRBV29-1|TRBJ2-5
SVCGPIETQY
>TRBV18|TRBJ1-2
ASSSAGQPNYGYT
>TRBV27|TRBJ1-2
ASSALRQGASNYGYT
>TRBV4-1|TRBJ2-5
ASSQEWGGSQETQY
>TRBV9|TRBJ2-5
ASSVGEWEATQY
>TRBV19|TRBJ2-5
ASSRPEVETQY
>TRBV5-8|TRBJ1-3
ASSRSDRGGNTIY
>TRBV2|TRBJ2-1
ASSVLAGALGEQF
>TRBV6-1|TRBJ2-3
ASKVGGVTDTQY
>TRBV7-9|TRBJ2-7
ASSRGEGDSYEQY
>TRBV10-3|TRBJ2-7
AIAQGATYEQY
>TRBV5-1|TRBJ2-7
ASSLDGTGKYEQY
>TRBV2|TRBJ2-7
ASSAPKARYEQY
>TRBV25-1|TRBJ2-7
ASSEGQAASYEQY
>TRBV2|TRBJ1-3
ASSELRGGGNTIY
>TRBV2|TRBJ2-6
ASSLFSGANVLT
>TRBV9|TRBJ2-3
ASSVRTSGLGTDTQY
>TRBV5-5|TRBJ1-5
ASSLGGWGSNQPQH
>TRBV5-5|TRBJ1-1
ASSPGRGRGTEAF
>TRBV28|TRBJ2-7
ASSFGLAGVEQY
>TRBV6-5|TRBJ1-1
ASKGAERDF
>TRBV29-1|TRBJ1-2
SVVLAPATNYGYT
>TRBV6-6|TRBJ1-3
ASREDSLGNTIY
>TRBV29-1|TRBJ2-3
SVKQPGQGITQY
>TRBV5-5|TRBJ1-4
ASSVSRTNGYEKLF
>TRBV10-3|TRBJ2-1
AISERTSGSGVEQF
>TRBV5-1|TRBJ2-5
ASSFAAGGPAQY
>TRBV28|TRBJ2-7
ASMVGTGRNEQY